The rows below give T cell receptor beta chains drawn from one sample of a study of PD-1 blockade in mismatch repair-deficient tumors. Generated by immunoSEQ multiplex PCR, the TCRdb table keeps only in-frame clones and is missing some. The table lists roughly 120,000 clones, roughly 90% of them singletons, with roughly 12% in the top ten. The specimen comprised peripheral blood, sampled about 17 months after starting pembrolizumab. The receptors originated from an adult with mismatch repair-deficient cancer. CDR3s include the opening cysteine and the closing phenylalanine or tryptophan. D genes are given only for firm matches. Size tells how often a clone was seen (once, few, many) or the class of an expanded clone, and some rows leave it out.

clone_size	j_call	v_call	d_call	cdr3_aa	cdr3_nt
.	TRBJ2-3	TRBV6-5	.	CASSYAGDMDTQYF	TGTGCCAGCAGTTACGCAGGGGACATGGATACGCAGTATTTT
.	TRBJ2-7	TRBV5-6	TRBD2	CASSLSSGISYEQYF	TGTGCCAGCAGCTTGAGTAGCGGGATTTCCTACGAGCAGTACTTC
.	TRBJ1-2	TRBV5-1	.	CASRRDGGRYGYTF	TGCGCCAGCAGGCGGGACGGGGGTAGATATGGCTACACCTTC
.	TRBJ2-7	TRBV6-6	TRBD1	CASSATGTGSYEQYF	TGTGCCAGCAGCGCTACCGGGACAGGCTCCTACGAGCAGTACTTC
.	TRBJ2-2	TRBV6-5	.	CASSYSNRPGELFF	TGTGCCAGCAGTTACTCGAACCGCCCCGGGGAGCTGTTTTTT
.	TRBJ2-7	TRBV29-1	.	CSVEGTFYEQYF	TGCAGCGTTGAAGGGACTTTTTACGAGCAGTACTTC
.	TRBJ2-1	TRBV6-5	TRBD2	CASSALAGGENEQFF	TGTGCCAGCAGTGCCCTAGCGGGAGGGGAAAATGAGCAGTTCTTC
.	TRBJ1-1	TRBV7-9	.	CASSLARNTEAFF	TGTGCCAGCAGCTTAGCGAGGAACACTGAAGCTTTCTTT
.	TRBJ2-7	TRBV6-6	TRBD2	CASATSGNSYEQYF	TGTGCCAGCGCGACTAGCGGGAACTCCTACGAGCAGTACTTC
few	TRBJ1-1	TRBV5-6	TRBD1	CASSGQGGEAFF	TGTGCCAGCAGCGGACAGGGCGGTGAAGCTTTCTTT
.	TRBJ1-2	TRBV27	TRBD1	CASRGQGARRNGYTF	TGTGCCAGCAGGGGACAGGGGGCGCGAAGGAATGGCTACACCTTC
.	TRBJ2-1	TRBV7-9	TRBD2	CASSFQLLAGTYNEQFF	TGTGCCAGCAGCTTTCAACTACTAGCGGGAACCTACAATGAGCAGTTCTTC
.	TRBJ2-7	TRBV11-2	.	CASSLVGGGSYEQYF	TGTGCCAGCAGCTTAGTGGGTGGAGGCTCCTACGAGCAGTACTTC
.	TRBJ2-5	TRBV28	TRBD2	CASNLGKGTSLFGYQETQYF	TGTGCCAGCAACTTGGGGAAAGGGACTAGTTTGTTTGGGTACCAAGAGACCCAGTACTTC
.	TRBJ1-1	TRBV4-3	.	CASSSGVGHLNTEAFF	TGCGCCAGCAGCTCAGGGGTGGGACATCTAAACACTGAAGCTTTCTTT
.	TRBJ2-2	TRBV5-1	TRBD2	CASSPGGTTGELFF	TGCGCCAGCTCCCCGGGGGGGACCACCGGGGAGCTGTTTTTT
.	TRBJ2-4	TRBV5-4	.	CASSLDRVVNIQYF	TGTGCCAGCAGCTTGGACAGGGTTGTGAACATTCAGTACTTC
.	TRBJ2-5	TRBV9	.	CASSVDRDTQQETQYF	TGTGCCAGCAGCGTAGACCGGGACACACAACAAGAGACCCAGTACTTC
.	TRBJ2-7	TRBV29-1	TRBD1	CSVTQGNRGHEQYF	TGCAGCGTTACACAGGGGAATCGGGGTCACGAGCAGTACTTC
once	TRBJ2-7	TRBV4-1	.	CASSQDHLRLLQYEQYF	TGCGCCAGCAGCCAAGATCATTTGAGATTACTCCAATACGAGCAGTACTTC
.	TRBJ2-5	TRBV11-2	TRBD1	CASSQRQGVWETQYF	TGTGCCAGCAGCCAACGACAGGGGGTATGGGAGACCCAGTACTTC
.	TRBJ1-5	TRBV29-1	.	CSVGSGNQPQHF	TGCAGCGTCGGCAGTGGGAATCAGCCCCAGCATTTT
.	TRBJ2-1	TRBV7-9	TRBD2	CASGLLGGREQFF	TGTGCCAGCGGTTTATTGGGAGGGAGGGAGCAGTTCTTC
once	TRBJ2-3	TRBV5-1	TRBD2	CASSFRGSGGDTQYF	TGCGCCAGCAGCTTCCGCGGGAGCGGGGGAGATACGCAGTATTTT
.	TRBJ2-1	TRBV11-2	TRBD1	CASSLDWGQAYNEQFF	TGTGCCAGCAGCTTAGATTGGGGACAGGCCTACAATGAGCAGTTCTTC
.	TRBJ2-7	TRBV7-2	TRBD2	CASTLWGGNEQYF	TGTGCCAGCACCTTATGGGGAGGGAACGAGCAGTACTTC
.	TRBJ2-1	TRBV27	TRBD2	CASTPGLAGESSYNEQFF	TGTGCCAGCACCCCAGGACTAGCGGGAGAGAGCTCCTACAATGAGCAGTTCTTC
many	TRBJ2-3	TRBV21-1	.	CASSDWGGQHTSSTDTQYF	TGTGCCAGCAGCGACTGGGGGGGACAGCACACCTCAAGCACAGATACGCAGTATTTT
.	TRBJ2-5	TRBV5-1	TRBD2	CASSLATSGSVETQYF	TGCGCCAGCAGCTTGGCGACTAGCGGGTCAGTGGAGACCCAGTACTTC
.	TRBJ1-5	TRBV19	.	CASSMVGNSNQPQHF	TGTGCCAGTAGTATGGTTGGTAATAGCAATCAGCCCCAGCATTTT
.	TRBJ2-1	TRBV27	TRBD2	CASRTGTSGSGNEQFF	TGTGCCAGCAGGACCGGGACTAGCGGCTCGGGGAATGAGCAGTTCTTC
.	TRBJ2-1	TRBV13	.	CASSVEDYNEQFF	TGTGCCAGCAGCGTGGAGGATTACAATGAGCAGTTCTTC
.	TRBJ2-3	TRBV30	.	CAWSSIRGSTDTQYF	TGTGCCTGGAGTTCAATCAGGGGAAGCACAGATACGCAGTATTTT
.	TRBJ1-5	TRBV5-6	.	CASSLGNGFNQPQHF	TGTGCCAGCAGCTTGGGAAACGGTTTCAATCAGCCCCAGCATTTT
few	TRBJ2-7	TRBV4-1	TRBD1	CASSLEDRTYEQYF	TGCGCCAGCAGCCTAGAGGACAGGACCTACGAGCAGTACTTC
few	TRBJ1-2	TRBV30	.	CAWSVSRLRDYGYTF	TGTGCCTGGAGTGTATCAAGGCTGAGGGACTATGGCTACACCTTC
.	TRBJ2-1	TRBV28	TRBD2	CASDTSGGYNEQFF	TGTGCCAGCGATACTAGCGGGGGCTACAATGAGCAGTTCTTC
.	TRBJ2-1	TRBV6-5	.	CASSSHGGTMVEQFF	TGTGCCAGCAGTTCGCACGGTGGAACTATGGTTGAGCAGTTCTTC
.	TRBJ2-5	TRBV7-6	.	CASSLKGPETQYF	TGTGCCAGCAGCTTAAAGGGTCCAGAGACCCAGTACTTC
.	TRBJ2-7	TRBV28	TRBD1	CASSLGQETYEQYF	TGTGCCAGCAGCCTAGGACAGGAGACCTACGAGCAGTACTTC
.	TRBJ2-7	TRBV4-2	.	CASSPASEEYEQYF	TGTGCCAGCAGCCCGGCTAGCGAGGAGTACGAGCAGTACTTC
.	TRBJ2-7	TRBV4-1	TRBD2	CASSLRGLAGGSYEQYF	TGCGCCAGCAGCCTGAGAGGACTAGCGGGAGGATCCTACGAGCAGTACTTC
.	TRBJ1-2	TRBV7-9	.	CASSLVRDNYGYTF	TGTGCCAGCAGCTTAGTCAGAGATAACTATGGCTACACCTTC
.	TRBJ1-1	TRBV5-1	.	CASTDWGDSTEAFF	TGCGCCAGCACCGACTGGGGTGACAGCACTGAAGCTTTCTTT
once	TRBJ2-7	TRBV6-4	.	CASSDAYEQYF	TGTGCCAGCAGTGACGCCTACGAGCAGTACTTC
once	TRBJ1-4	TRBV9	.	CASNREGTSGEKLFF	TGTGCCAGCAACCGAGAAGGGACCTCGGGTGAAAAACTGTTTTTT
.	TRBJ2-1	TRBV6-5	TRBD2	CASSSSPSGITNEQFF	TGTGCCAGCAGTTCCTCCCCTAGCGGGATTACCAATGAGCAGTTCTTC
.	TRBJ2-7	TRBV5-1	TRBD1	CASKPGTGAYEQYF	TGCGCCAGCAAGCCCGGGACAGGGGCCTACGAGCAGTACTTC